The rows below give T cell receptor beta chains drawn from one sample of a study of T cells in Graves' hyperthyroidism and ophthalmopathy. TCRdb itself ran the multiplex PCR reads through MiXCR, one entry per CDR3 protein. The sample holds some 500,000 distinct CDR3 sequences; about an eighth are singletons and the top ten take 15% to 20%. Sequenced sample: blood. The origin of the receptors is a woman younger than 30 with Graves' hyperthyroidism. Both conserved end residues are part of each CDR3. The order of the fields is V gene, D gene, J gene, clone size, CDR3 DNA, CDR3 protein. The D gene is left open where the match is weak. Size values are once, few and many counts, or a class for expanded clones, and some rows have none.

V gene: TRBV19; D gene: NA; J gene: TRBJ2-3; clone size: few; CDR3 DNA: TGTGCCAGTAGGAAAACATTAGCGCCAGATACGCAGTATTTT; CDR3 protein: CASRKTLAPDTQYF
V gene: TRBV7-9; D gene: TRBD2; J gene: TRBJ2-5; clone size: NA; CDR3 DNA: TGTGCCAGCAGCTGGGAGGGGGAGACCCAGTACTTC; CDR3 protein: CASSWEGETQYF
V gene: TRBV12-3/TRBV12-4; D gene: TRBD2; J gene: TRBJ2-5; clone size: many; CDR3 DNA: TGTGCCAGCAGTTTCACTAGCGGACAAGAGACCCAGTACTTC; CDR3 protein: CASSFTSGQETQYF
V gene: TRBV20-1; D gene: NA; J gene: TRBJ1-2; clone size: NA; CDR3 DNA: TGCAGTGCAACAACTGGGGGAGCCCTCTCCTATGGCTACACCTTC; CDR3 protein: CSATTGGALSYGYTF
V gene: TRBV11-3; D gene: TRBD2; J gene: TRBJ2-1; clone size: NA; CDR3 DNA: TGTGCCAGCAGCTTAGGTCCTAGCGGGCTACGGGAGCAGTTCTTC; CDR3 protein: CASSLGPSGLREQFF
V gene: TRBV27; D gene: TRBD1; J gene: TRBJ2-6; clone size: NA; CDR3 DNA: TGTGCCAGCAGTTCAAAGGACAGGGTACTTTCTGGGGCCAACGTCCTGACTTTC; CDR3 protein: CASSSKDRVLSGANVLTF
V gene: TRBV6-1; D gene: NA; J gene: TRBJ2-1; clone size: many; CDR3 DNA: TGTGCCAGCAAGACTCCCGACAATGAGCAGTTCTTC; CDR3 protein: CASKTPDNEQFF
V gene: TRBV27; D gene: NA; J gene: TRBJ1-5; clone size: many; CDR3 DNA: TGTGCCAGCAGAGACAACAGGGACCCTCATCAGCCCCAGCATTTT; CDR3 protein: CASRDNRDPHQPQHF
V gene: TRBV29-1; D gene: TRBD2; J gene: TRBJ2-5; clone size: once; CDR3 DNA: TGCAGCGTTGAGGGTCTTAGCGGGAGGGCCCGGGGAGAGACCCAGTACTTC; CDR3 protein: CSVEGLSGRARGETQYF
V gene: TRBV28; D gene: TRBD2; J gene: TRBJ2-7; clone size: many; CDR3 DNA: TGTGCCAGCAGTTTCTTAGCGGGAGGGAACGAGCAGTACTTC; CDR3 protein: CASSFLAGGNEQYF
V gene: TRBV7-9; D gene: NA; J gene: TRBJ2-3; clone size: NA; CDR3 DNA: TGTGCCAGCAGCCCCGGACGGGGGATAAGCACAGATACGCAGTATTTT; CDR3 protein: CASSPGRGISTDTQYF
V gene: TRBV10-2; D gene: NA; J gene: TRBJ1-5; clone size: NA; CDR3 DNA: TGCGCCAGCGCGCGACAGAATTATCAGCCCCAGCATTTT; CDR3 protein: CASARQNYQPQHF
V gene: TRBV4-1; D gene: TRBD1; J gene: TRBJ1-2; clone size: NA; CDR3 DNA: TGCGCCGGCAGCCCAGTACAGGGGGCTAACTATGGCTACACCTTC; CDR3 protein: CAGSPVQGANYGYTF
V gene: TRBV5-1; D gene: TRBD2; J gene: TRBJ2-1; clone size: many; CDR3 DNA: TGCGCCAGCAGCTTGGCCTTTAGCGGGAGGGCCTCTGAGCAGTTCTTC; CDR3 protein: CASSLAFSGRASEQFF
V gene: TRBV11-3; D gene: NA; J gene: TRBJ1-1; clone size: many; CDR3 DNA: TGTGCCAGCAGCTTGGAGGACCTAGGCACTGAAGCTTTCTTT; CDR3 protein: CASSLEDLGTEAFF
V gene: TRBV5-1; D gene: NA; J gene: TRBJ2-5; clone size: many; CDR3 DNA: TGCGCCAGCAGCTTGACCCCAAGCCAAGAGACCCAGTACTTC; CDR3 protein: CASSLTPSQETQYF
V gene: TRBV19; D gene: NA; J gene: TRBJ2-7; clone size: NA; CDR3 DNA: TGTGCCAGTAGTATACACCCCTACGAGCAGTACTTC; CDR3 protein: CASSIHPYEQYF
V gene: TRBV12-3/TRBV12-4; D gene: NA; J gene: TRBJ1-2; clone size: many; CDR3 DNA: TGTGCCAGCAGCCCCGGACACACCATCTATGGCTACACCTTC; CDR3 protein: CASSPGHTIYGYTF
V gene: TRBV11-3; D gene: NA; J gene: TRBJ2-1; clone size: NA; CDR3 DNA: TGTGCCAGCAGCCTTGGGGGCCTACCGAATGAGCAGTTCTTC; CDR3 protein: CASSLGGLPNEQFF
V gene: TRBV19; D gene: NA; J gene: TRBJ2-5; clone size: many; CDR3 DNA: TGTGCCAGTAGTCTCCAAGGAGCGAACCAAGAGACCCAGTACTTC; CDR3 protein: CASSLQGANQETQYF
V gene: TRBV19; D gene: TRBD2; J gene: TRBJ2-2; clone size: NA; CDR3 DNA: TGTGCCAGTAGGCCACCGGGACTAGAAAACACCGGGGAGCTGTTTTTT; CDR3 protein: CASRPPGLENTGELFF
V gene: TRBV18; D gene: TRBD2; J gene: TRBJ2-1; clone size: many; CDR3 DNA: TGTGCCAGCTCACCGCCGGGACTAGCCCATGAGCAGTTCTTC; CDR3 protein: CASSPPGLAHEQFF
V gene: TRBV7-3; D gene: NA; J gene: TRBJ2-1; clone size: many; CDR3 DNA: TGTGCCAGCAGCTTAAGTTACTCTCGGGATGAGCAGTTCTTC; CDR3 protein: CASSLSYSRDEQFF
V gene: TRBV20-1; D gene: TRBD2; J gene: TRBJ2-1; clone size: few; CDR3 DNA: TGCAGTGCTAGACAAGCGGGAGGCAATGAGCAGTTCTTC; CDR3 protein: CSARQAGGNEQFF
V gene: TRBV4-1; D gene: TRBD1; J gene: TRBJ1-1; clone size: NA; CDR3 DNA: TGCGCCAGCAGCCAAGCCGGGACAGGGATCACTGAAGCTTTCTTT; CDR3 protein: CASSQAGTGITEAFF
V gene: TRBV11-2; D gene: TRBD2; J gene: TRBJ2-5; clone size: NA; CDR3 DNA: TGTGCCAGCAGCTTGGCGGGGGGGGGGGGGCGAGAGACCCAGTACTTC; CDR3 protein: CASSLAGGGGRETQYF
V gene: TRBV12-3/TRBV12-4; D gene: NA; J gene: TRBJ2-5; clone size: many; CDR3 DNA: TGTGCCAGCAGTTTATGGGTCACCGAGGGGCGGGAGACCCAGTACTTC; CDR3 protein: CASSLWVTEGRETQYF
V gene: TRBV6-2/TRBV6-3; D gene: TRBD1; J gene: TRBJ1-1; clone size: few; CDR3 DNA: TGTGCCAGCAGGTTTATCAGGGGGGGCCCAATGAACACTGAAGCTTTCTTT; CDR3 protein: CASRFIRGGPMNTEAFF
V gene: TRBV6-2/TRBV6-3; D gene: NA; J gene: TRBJ2-3; clone size: few; CDR3 DNA: TGTGCCAGCAGCAGACGACCAGATACGCAGTATTTT; CDR3 protein: CASSRRPDTQYF
V gene: TRBV6-1; D gene: NA; J gene: TRBJ1-4; clone size: many; CDR3 DNA: TGTGCCAGCCGGATGGGCCCAACTAATGAAAAACTGTTTTTT; CDR3 protein: CASRMGPTNEKLFF
V gene: TRBV27; D gene: NA; J gene: TRBJ2-1; clone size: many; CDR3 DNA: TGTGCCAGCAGTTTATCGTGGACGGCCTACAATGAGCAGTTCTTC; CDR3 protein: CASSLSWTAYNEQFF
V gene: TRBV19; D gene: TRBD1; J gene: TRBJ1-2; clone size: NA; CDR3 DNA: TGTGCCAGTACGGACAGGGGGGTGGGTGGCTACACCTTC; CDR3 protein: CASTDRGVGGYTF
V gene: TRBV24-1; D gene: NA; J gene: TRBJ2-5; clone size: few; CDR3 DNA: TGTGCCACCAGTGATCCAAGGCGGGGCGGGGAGACCCAGTACTTC; CDR3 protein: CATSDPRRGGETQYF
V gene: TRBV12-3/TRBV12-4; D gene: NA; J gene: TRBJ2-3; clone size: few; CDR3 DNA: TGTGCCAGCAGTTGGGTAACGGGGAGAACCCGGGTGAATACGCAGTATTTT; CDR3 protein: CASSWVTGRTRVNTQYF
V gene: TRBV27; D gene: NA; J gene: TRBJ2-1; clone size: few; CDR3 DNA: TGTGGGGTCGGGGGACCAACCTACAATGAGCAGTTCTTC; CDR3 protein: CGVGGPTYNEQFF
V gene: TRBV5-5; D gene: NA; J gene: TRBJ1-4; clone size: many; CDR3 DNA: TGTGCCAGCAGCTTTCCGGGACCCCCCGAAAAACTGTTTTTT; CDR3 protein: CASSFPGPPEKLFF
V gene: TRBV30; D gene: NA; J gene: TRBJ1-5; clone size: few; CDR3 DNA: TGTGCCTGCCAAGCCGGGGGCTACAATCAGCCCCAGCATTTT; CDR3 protein: CACQAGGYNQPQHF
V gene: TRBV13; D gene: NA; J gene: TRBJ1-4; clone size: NA; CDR3 DNA: TGTGCCAGCAGCGCCAACCTGGCCGCTAATGAAAAACTGTTTTTT; CDR3 protein: CASSANLAANEKLFF
V gene: TRBV30; D gene: TRBD1; J gene: TRBJ1-6; clone size: many; CDR3 DNA: TGTGCCTGGAGTTCCGGGACAGCAAGAGATTCACCCCTCCACTTT; CDR3 protein: CAWSSGTARDSPLHF
V gene: TRBV2; D gene: TRBD2; J gene: TRBJ2-3; clone size: few; CDR3 DNA: TGTGCCAGCAGTGGATCGGTGGGAGGGCCCTACACAGATACGCAGTATTTT; CDR3 protein: CASSGSVGGPYTDTQYF
V gene: TRBV12-3/TRBV12-4; D gene: NA; J gene: TRBJ1-1; clone size: many; CDR3 DNA: TGTGCCAGCACTTACTCGGGGTTCTTGAACACTGAAGCTTTCTTT; CDR3 protein: CASTYSGFLNTEAFF
V gene: TRBV7-9; D gene: NA; J gene: TRBJ1-1; clone size: NA; CDR3 DNA: TGTGCCAGCAGCTGGGGCGGGGCACAGGGTGGGTACACTGAAGCCTTCTTT; CDR3 protein: CASSWGGAQGGYTEAFF
V gene: TRBV12-3/TRBV12-4; D gene: NA; J gene: TRBJ1-1; clone size: NA; CDR3 DNA: TGTGCCAGCAGTTTGGGGTTAAAGGCAGAAGCTTTCTTT; CDR3 protein: CASSLGLKAEAFF
V gene: TRBV5-1; D gene: NA; J gene: TRBJ2-7; clone size: NA; CDR3 DNA: TGTGCCAGCAGCCAAGATTATGGATTATACGAGCAGTACTTC; CDR3 protein: CASSQDYGLYEQYF
V gene: TRBV5-1; D gene: NA; J gene: TRBJ2-5; clone size: few; CDR3 DNA: TGCGCCAGCAACGAGGGACACCTACAAGAGACCCAGTACTTC; CDR3 protein: CASNEGHLQETQYF